One and the same sample provided the 30 T cell receptor beta chains below, sequenced in a study of OX40 agonist ivuxolimab in advanced cancers. Profiled with immunoSEQ multiplex PCR; TCRdb holds only in-frame clones, not every one. The sample has approximately 52,000 clones; approximately 84% are singletons. The material sequenced was CD4+ or CD8+ T cells sorted from blood, taken in a trial of the OX40 agonist ivuxolimab. The source is an adult with an advanced solid tumor such as melanoma, head and neck, liver or kidney cancer.

This clone was observed once. The gene calls are TRBV5-4 and TRBJ2-5, with TRBD1 identical over 10 bases. Near its end, the DNA agrees better with TRBJ2-7, so the J call may be wrong. This CDR3 is 15 amino acids long. Germline loops: CDR1 SGHNT, CDR2 YYREEE (reference sequence). CDR3 bases: TGTGCCAGCAGCCCCGGACAGGGGGATGTTAACGAGCAGTACTTC. This sequence encodes CASSPGQGDVNEQYF.

The CDR3 spells CASRSNGGGQDYEQYF. The CDR3 nucleotides are TGTGCCAGCAGATCAAATGGGGGAGGCCAAGACTACGAGCAGTACTTC. This chain connects TRBV5-4 to TRBJ2-7; TRBD2 is a possible D gene (6 bases). CDR1 and CDR2 (germline): SGHNT, YYREEE (reference sequence). This CDR3 is built from 16 residues. V gave up 5 bases and J gave up 3 bases, with 21 bases separating them.

This clone was counted between two and nine times. The chain couples TRBV19 to TRBJ2-3, with D hard to call. Looked up from germline, CDR1 is LNHDA and CDR2 is SQIVND (reference sequence). This CDR3 contains 15 residues. V was shortened by 3 bases and J by 1 base, with 11 bases between the two germline ends. CDR3 protein: CASSIIVSRTDTQYF. The CDR3 nucleotides read TGTGCCAGTAGTATTATAGTCTCCCGCACAGATACGCAGTATTTT. The full variable domain, rest sourced from reference TRBV19 and TRBJ2-3, is DGGITQSPKYLFRKEGQNVTLSCEQNLNHDAMYWYRQDPGQGLRLIYYSQIVNDFQKGDIAEGYSVSREKKESFPLTVTSAQKNPTAFYLCASSIIVSRTDTQYFGPGTRLTVL.

The chain is built from TRBV23-1 and TRBJ2-7, with unresolved D. TRBV23-1 is identified as an open reading frame with a role that is uncertain. V was shortened by 0 bases and J by 10 bases, with 4 bases between the two germline ends. This CDR3 has 10 residues. CDR3 nucleotides: TGCGCCAGCAGTCAATCTGGACAGTACTTC. It yields the protein CASSQSGQYF.

The chain carries TRBV19 and TRBJ1-4; the match to TRBD1 covers 7 bases. The V and J ends lost 4 bases and 3 bases, in that order; junction bases with no gene match: 5. The CDR3 sequence is 15 residues long. Germline CDR1 LNHDA, CDR2 SQIVND (reference sequence). The CDR3 loop reads CASSTRGRSNEKLFF. CDR3 bases: TGTGCCAGTAGTACAAGGGGGCGGTCTAATGAAAAACTGTTTTTT.

The chain employs TRBV7-9 and TRBJ2-7; a weak D match, TRBD2 (6 bases). The V and J ends lost 5 bases and 4 bases respectively, with 12 bases between them. Germline assignment: CDR1 SEHNR and CDR2 FQNEAQ (reference sequence). This CDR3 has 13 residues. CDR3 nucleotide sequence: TGTGCCAGCAGCCGCCCGGGGGATTACGAGCAGTACTTC. Protein: CASSRPGDYEQYF.

V usage is TRBV18 and J usage is TRBJ1-4; D ambiguous. Germline-derived CDR1 and CDR2 are KGHSH and LQKENI. The CDR3 consists of 14 residues. V gave up 2 bases and J gave up 0 bases, with 4 bases separating them. The CDR3 reads CASSPGATNEKLFF. The CDR3 DNA sequence: TGTGCCAGCTCACCAGGTGCAACTAATGAAAAACTGTTTTTT. Full variable domain (missing parts from reference TRBV18 and TRBJ1-4): NAGVMQNPRHLVRRRGQEARLRCSPMKGHSHVYWYRQLPEEGLKFMVYLQKENIIDESGMPKERFSAEFPKEGPSILRIQQVVRGDSAAYFCASSPGATNEKLFFGSGTQLSVL.

This clone was seen only once. The rearrangement links TRBV27 to TRBJ2-2; 7 nucleotides line up with TRBD1. CDR3 size: 14 residues. Losses at the gene ends were 2 bases for V and 4 bases for J; bases not matched to a gene: 1. Germline lookup yields CDR1 MNHEY and CDR2 SMNVEV (reference sequence). CDR3 nucleotide sequence: TGTGCCAGCAGTTTACGACAGGGCACCGGGGAGCTGTTTTTT. Translating gives CASSLRQGTGELFF.

The chain is built from TRBV28 and TRBJ2-1; D is ambiguous. The CDR3 runs to 16 residues. Germline V gives CDR1 MDHEN, CDR2 SYDVKM. V was trimmed by 4 bases and J by 1 base, leaving 14 bases between them. The CDR3 spells CASSSPKAVSYNEQFF. DNA of the CDR3: TGTGCCAGCAGTTCCCCCAAGGCAGTTTCCTACAATGAGCAGTTCTTC.

This chain links TRBV18 with TRBJ2-5; 7 nucleotides align to TRBD1. The CDR3 totals 14 residues. With V trimmed by 3 bases and J by 3 bases, 4 bases remained unmatched. Germline CDR1 and CDR2: KGHSH and LQKENI. CDR3 DNA sequence: TGTGCCAGCTCACCCGGGACAGACAAAGAGACCCAGTACTTC. This translates into CASSPGTDKETQYF.

This clone was counted a few times. This chain connects TRBV11-2 to TRBJ1-1; possibly TRBD1 for D (6 bases). Trimming removed 0 bases at V and 1 base at J, with 9 bases between. The germline gives CDR1 SGHAT, CDR2 FQNNGV. The CDR3 covers 15 residues. This CDR3 is CASSLDLGGNTEAFF. DNA for the CDR3: TGTGCCAGCAGCTTAGACTTAGGGGGGAACACTGAAGCTTTCTTT.

This sequence joins TRBV2 and TRBJ1-5; TRBD1 might be the D (6 bases). Germline values: CDR1 SNHLY, CDR2 FYNNEI. The germline V and J ends were trimmed by 4 bases and 1 base, with 23 bases remaining between them. CDR3 size: 19 residues. For the CDR3, the DNA is TGTGCCAGCAGTGCCCGGCCCGGGATAGGGGGGGGCAGCAATCAGCCCCAGCATTTT. Its translation is CASSARPGIGGGSNQPQHF.

The genes are TRBV14 and TRBJ1-1; TRBD1 agrees at 11 bases. With V trimmed by 5 bases and J by 4 bases, 3 bases remained unmatched. The CDR3 is 14 residues long. The germline V gene has CDR1 SGHDN and CDR2 FVKESK. In DNA, the CDR3 is TGTGCCAGCAGCGGGGGACAGGGGGTCACTGAAGCTTTCTTT. Amino acids: CASSGGQGVTEAFF. The full variable domain, in which reference TRBV14 and TRBJ1-1 provide the parts outside the CDR3, is EAGVTQFPSHSVIEKGQTVTLRCDPISGHDNLYWYRRVMGKEIKFLLHFVKESKQDESGMPNNRFLAERTGGTYSTLKVQPAELEDSGVYFCASSGGQGVTEAFFGQGTRLTVV.

This rearrangement joins TRBV28 to TRBJ1-2, with 7 nucleotides matching TRBD1. Germline V gene data show CDR1 as MDHEN and CDR2 as SYDVKM. The ends lost 1 base at V and 3 bases at J; junction bases unmatched: 14. This CDR3 has 18 amino acids. The CDR3 nucleotides read TGTGCCAGCAGTTTATCCAAATTCGACAGGGCAGATGACTATGGCTACACCTTC. Translated, it gives CASSLSKFDRADDYGYTF.

This rearrangement joins TRBV4-1 to TRBJ1-5; D not certain. Germline assignment: CDR1 MGHRA and CDR2 YSYEKL. Trimming took off 1 base at V and 5 bases at J, with 18 bases between the two ends. This CDR3 contains 17 residues. CDR3 region: CASSQVPTRGRDQPQHF. The CDR3 DNA sequence: TGCGCCAGCAGCCAAGTCCCGACCCGGGGTAGGGATCAGCCCCAGCATTTT.

The rearrangement links TRBV5-1 to TRBJ1-1; D not certain. The V and J ends lost 2 bases and 1 base respectively, with 9 bases between them. Per the germline V gene, CDR1 is SGHRS and CDR2 is YFSETQ. This CDR3 is 14 amino acids long. CDR3 nucleotide sequence: TGCGCCAGCAGCTTCGCTCGGGGGAACACTGAAGCTTTCTTT. It is translated as CASSFARGNTEAFF.

V is TRBV2 and J is TRBJ2-2, with 8 positions matching TRBD2. Germline CDR1 reads SNHLY; CDR2 reads FYNNEI. This CDR3 region has 15 residues. V lost 2 bases, J lost 4 bases, and 3 bases stayed unmatched. The CDR3 here is CASSETSGSTGELFF. The DNA for the CDR3 is TGTGCCAGCAGTGAAACTAGCGGATCCACCGGGGAGCTGTTTTTT.

The rearrangement uses TRBV4-1 and TRBJ1-3; 7 positions agree with TRBD1. The junction had 6 bases not matched to a gene; V was cut back by 4 bases and J by 0 bases. The germline V gene encodes CDR1 MGHRA and CDR2 YSYEKL. This CDR3 is 16 amino acids long. CDR3 DNA sequence: TGCGCCAGCAGCCCCCAGGGGGAGAGCTCTGGAAACACCATATATTTT. Translation gives CASSPQGESSGNTIYF.

The chain combines TRBV9 with TRBJ2-4; weak D call: TRBD2 (6 bases). This CDR3 comprises 12 residues. Trimming took off 3 bases at V and 12 bases at J, with 13 bases between the two ends. Germline CDR1 reads SGDLS; CDR2 reads YYNGEE. The CDR3 sequence: CASSAAGTPQYF. The CDR3 DNA reads as TGTGCCAGCAGCGCAGCCGGGACTCCTCAGTACTTC.

V and J are TRBV7-9 and TRBJ2-5, with D unclear. This CDR3 region has 12 residues. Germline loops: CDR1 SEHNR, CDR2 FQNEAQ (reference sequence). V was cut by 1 base and J by 1 base, with 1 base left in between. CDR3 loop: CASSLVQETQYF. CDR3 nucleotides: TGTGCCAGCAGCTTAGTCCAAGAGACCCAGTACTTC.

The rearrangement links TRBV19 to TRBJ2-3, with no clear D. V was trimmed by 2 bases and J by 0 bases, leaving 6 bases between them. Per germline, CDR1 LNHDA and CDR2 SQIVND (reference sequence). There are 14 residues in the CDR3. The CDR3 sequence is CASSIQESTDTQYF. In DNA form, the CDR3 reads TGTGCCAGTAGTATACAGGAGAGCACAGATACGCAGTATTTT.

This clone was picked up one time. CDR3 region: CASSRTAYEQYF. The CDR3, as DNA: TGTGCCAGCAGCCGGACAGCCTACGAGCAGTACTTC. The chain couples TRBV11-2 to TRBJ2-7, with TRBD1 as a possible D gene (6 bases). Germline V gives CDR1 SGHAT, CDR2 FQNNGV. The V end lost 5 bases, the J end lost 2 bases, and 7 bases lay between the germline ends. The CDR3 contains 12 residues. Filled out from reference TRBV11-2 and TRBJ2-7, the complete variable domain reads EAGVAQSPRYKIIEKRQSVAFWCNPISGHATLYWYQQILGQGPKLLIQFQNNGVVDDSQLPKDRFSAERLKGVDSTLKIQPAKLEDSAVYLCASSRTAYEQYFGPGTRLTVT.

The chain couples TRBV2 to TRBJ2-2; TRBD1 aligns across 9 bases. The germline V gene has CDR1 SNHLY and CDR2 FYNNEI. The V segment lost 4 bases and the J segment 6 bases; nucleotides outside the gene matches: 3. CDR3 size: 14 residues. DNA for the CDR3: TGTGCCAGCAGTGGGGACAGGGATGCCGGGGAGCTGTTTTTT. The encoded protein is CASSGDRDAGELFF.

As concerns this clone: This may come from a read error, since a much larger clone is one base off. The chain couples TRBV7-6 to TRBJ2-7, with 13 bases lining up with TRBD2. This CDR3 has 15 amino acids. Per germline, CDR1 SGHVS and CDR2 FNYEAQ. The CDR3 sequence: CASGFGTSGTGEQYF. CDR3 in DNA: TGTGCCAGCGGCTTCGGGACTAGCGGGACGGGGGAGCAGTACTTC.

The chain recombines TRBV14 with TRBJ1-2, with D possibly TRBD1 on 5 matching bases. Germline lookup yields CDR1 SGHDN and CDR2 FVKESK. This CDR3 region has 14 residues. Deletions cut 3 bases from V and 4 bases from J, with 12 bases between. This CDR3 is CASSQVGGSYGYTF. In DNA form, the CDR3 reads TGTGCCAGCAGCCAGGTGGGGGGTAGCTATGGCTACACCTTC.

The V gene is TRBV27, the J gene TRBJ2-1; weak D call: TRBD2 (5 bases). CDR1 is MNHEY, CDR2 SMNVEV, per germline (reference sequence). The CDR3 contains 13 residues. V lost 6 bases, J lost 10 bases, and 16 bases lay in between. CDR3 coding DNA: TGTGCCAGCAGCTGGGTGACGGGAAAGGAGCAGTTCTTC. This gives the protein CASSWVTGKEQFF.

This sequence joins TRBV5-1 and TRBJ1-3; D not resolved. Germline V lookup: CDR1 SGHRS, CDR2 YFSETQ. The CDR3 spans 15 residues. Trimming pared 1 base from V and 2 bases from J, leaving 10 bases between. CDR3 coding DNA: TGCGCCAGCAGCTTGTCGAGTGAGGCTGGAAACACCATATATTTT. Its protein is CASSLSSEAGNTIYF. Supplemented by reference TRBV5-1 and TRBJ1-3, the full variable domain reads KAGVTQTPRYLIKTRGQQVTLSCSPISGHRSVSWYQQTPGQGLQFLFEYFSETQRNKGNFPGRFSGRQFSNSRSEMNVSTLELGDSALYLCASSLSSEAGNTIYFGEGSWLTVV.

The rearrangement uses TRBV11-2 and TRBJ1-5; perhaps TRBD1 as D (5 bases). V dropped 5 bases and J dropped 10 bases, with 18 bases sitting between them. CDR1 is SGHAT and CDR2 is FQNNGV in the germline V gene. This CDR3 is built from 14 residues. In DNA, the CDR3 is TGTGCCAGCAGCGGAATGGGGGGTGTTCACCCCCAGCATTTT. Protein sequence: CASSGMGGVHPQHF.

This sequence joins TRBV2 and TRBJ2-3; 8 bases align to TRBD2. The CDR3 extends over 16 amino acids. Looked up from germline, CDR1 is SNHLY and CDR2 is FYNNEI. Trimming at V came to 4 bases and at J to 7 bases, leaving 13 bases not matched to a gene. CDR3 coding DNA: TGTGCCAGCAGTGCCACAGCGGGAGACGGCGGACATACGCAGTATTTT. Its protein product is CASSATAGDGGHTQYF. Drawing the rest from reference TRBV2 and TRBJ2-3, the complete variable domain is EPEVTQTPSHQVTQMGQEVILRCVPISNHLYFYWYRQILGQKVEFLVSFYNNEISEKSEIFDDQFSVERPDGSNFTLKIRSTKLEDSAMYFCASSATAGDGGHTQYFGPGTRLTVL.

The chain employs TRBV28 and TRBJ2-4, with 8 bases matching TRBD1. The length of the CDR3 is 14 residues. Germline loops: CDR1 MDHEN, CDR2 SYDVKM. Trimming cost V 10 bases and J 2 bases; bases outside gene matches: 7. CDR3: CATQGAVTKNIQYF. As DNA, the CDR3 is TGTGCCACCCAGGGGGCTGTGACCAAAAACATTCAGTACTTC.